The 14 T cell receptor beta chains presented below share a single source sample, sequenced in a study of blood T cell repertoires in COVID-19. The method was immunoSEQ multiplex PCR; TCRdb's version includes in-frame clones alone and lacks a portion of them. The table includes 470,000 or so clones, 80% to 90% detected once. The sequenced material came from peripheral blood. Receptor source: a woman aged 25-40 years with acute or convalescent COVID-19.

The CDR3, as DNA: TGTGCCAGCAGTGTACAGGGGATGGCAGAAGAGACCCAGTACTTC. Its protein is CASSVQGMAEETQYF. The rearrangement joins TRBV2 to TRBJ2-5; 7 bases fit TRBD1. The J segment lost 3 bases and the V segment lost 4 bases, leaving 8 bases of the junction unmatched. The germline V gene has CDR1 SNHLY and CDR2 FYNNEI. CDR3 length: 15 residues.

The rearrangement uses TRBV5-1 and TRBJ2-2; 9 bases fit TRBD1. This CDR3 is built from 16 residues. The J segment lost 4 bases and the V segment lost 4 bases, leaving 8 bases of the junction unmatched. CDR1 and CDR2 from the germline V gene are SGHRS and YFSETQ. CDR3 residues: CASSRRGQGSTGELFF. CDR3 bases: TGCGCCAGCAGCCGGAGGGGACAGGGTTCCACCGGGGAGCTGTTTTTT.

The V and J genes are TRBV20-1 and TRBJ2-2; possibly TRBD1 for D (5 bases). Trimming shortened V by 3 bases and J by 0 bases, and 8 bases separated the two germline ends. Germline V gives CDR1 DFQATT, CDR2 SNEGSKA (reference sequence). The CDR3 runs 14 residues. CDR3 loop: CSASKGTNTGELFF. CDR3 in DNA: TGCAGTGCTAGTAAGGGGACGAACACCGGGGAGCTGTTTTTT.

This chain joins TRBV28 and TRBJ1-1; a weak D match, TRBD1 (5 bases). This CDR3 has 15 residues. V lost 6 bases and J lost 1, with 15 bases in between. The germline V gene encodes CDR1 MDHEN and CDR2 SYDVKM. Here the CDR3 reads CASSKSPQGNTEAFF. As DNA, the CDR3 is TGTGCCAGCAGCAAAAGCCCGCAGGGGAACACTGAAGCTTTCTTT.

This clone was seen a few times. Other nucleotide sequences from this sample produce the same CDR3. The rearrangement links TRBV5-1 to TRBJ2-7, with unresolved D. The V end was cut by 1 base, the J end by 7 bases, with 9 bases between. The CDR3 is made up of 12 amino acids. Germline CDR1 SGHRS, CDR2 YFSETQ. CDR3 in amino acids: CASSLSGPEQYF. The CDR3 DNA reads TGCGCCAGCAGCTTGAGTGGGCCTGAGCAGTACTTC.

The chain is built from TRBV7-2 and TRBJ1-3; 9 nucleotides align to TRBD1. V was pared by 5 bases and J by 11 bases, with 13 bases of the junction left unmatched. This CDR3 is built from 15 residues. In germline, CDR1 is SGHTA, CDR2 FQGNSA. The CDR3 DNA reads TGTGCCAGCAGCCCACGGGTCGCGACAGGGGGTCCCATATATTTT. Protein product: CASSPRVATGGPIYF.

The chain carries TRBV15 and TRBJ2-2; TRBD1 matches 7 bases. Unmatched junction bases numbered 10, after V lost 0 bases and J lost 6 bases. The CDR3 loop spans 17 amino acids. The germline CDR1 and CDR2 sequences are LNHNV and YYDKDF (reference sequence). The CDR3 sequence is CATSRDPGGVGAGELFF. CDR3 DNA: TGTGCCACCAGCAGAGATCCAGGGGGAGTGGGTGCCGGGGAGCTGTTTTTT.

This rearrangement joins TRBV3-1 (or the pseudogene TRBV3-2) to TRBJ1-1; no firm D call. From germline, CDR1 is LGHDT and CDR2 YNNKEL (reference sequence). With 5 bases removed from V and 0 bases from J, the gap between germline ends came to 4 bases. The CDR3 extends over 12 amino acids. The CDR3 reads CASSYLNTEAFF. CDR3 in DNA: TGTGCCAGCAGCTATTTGAACACTGAAGCTTTCTTT.

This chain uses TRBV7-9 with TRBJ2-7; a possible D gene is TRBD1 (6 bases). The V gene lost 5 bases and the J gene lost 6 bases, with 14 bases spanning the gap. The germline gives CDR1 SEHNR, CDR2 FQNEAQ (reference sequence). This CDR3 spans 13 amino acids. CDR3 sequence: CASSKRDTLEQYF. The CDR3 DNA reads TGTGCCAGCAGCAAAAGGGACACCCTCGAGCAGTACTTC.

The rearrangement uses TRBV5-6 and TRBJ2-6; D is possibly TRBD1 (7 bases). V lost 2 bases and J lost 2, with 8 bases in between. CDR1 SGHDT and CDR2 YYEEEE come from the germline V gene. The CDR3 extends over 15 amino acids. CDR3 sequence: CASSFRGAGANVLTF. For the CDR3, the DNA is TGTGCCAGCAGCTTCAGGGGGGCTGGGGCCAACGTCCTGACTTTC.

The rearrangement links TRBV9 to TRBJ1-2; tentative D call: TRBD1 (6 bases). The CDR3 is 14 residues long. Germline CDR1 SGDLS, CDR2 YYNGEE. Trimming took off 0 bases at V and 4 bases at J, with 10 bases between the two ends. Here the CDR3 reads CASSVATGSYGYTF. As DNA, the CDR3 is TGTGCCAGCAGCGTAGCAACAGGGAGCTATGGCTACACCTTC.

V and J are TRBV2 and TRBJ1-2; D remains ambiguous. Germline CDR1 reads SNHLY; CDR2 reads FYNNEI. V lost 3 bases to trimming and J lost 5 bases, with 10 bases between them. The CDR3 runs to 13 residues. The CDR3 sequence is CASSDRRTYGYTF. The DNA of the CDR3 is TGTGCCAGCAGTGATCGGCGGACTTATGGCTACACCTTC.

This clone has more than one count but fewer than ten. The CDR3 bases are TGTGCCAGCAGCCAAGAGCATTCCACAGGGGCAAGTGGAAACACCATATATTTT. Translation: CASSQEHSTGASGNTIYF. The chain links TRBV3-1 (or the pseudogene TRBV3-2) to TRBJ1-3; 7 bases are a match to TRBD1. With V trimmed by 0 bases and J by 3 bases, 11 bases remained unmatched. Germline V gene sequence: CDR1 LGHDT, CDR2 YNNKEL (reference sequence). The CDR3 totals 18 residues.

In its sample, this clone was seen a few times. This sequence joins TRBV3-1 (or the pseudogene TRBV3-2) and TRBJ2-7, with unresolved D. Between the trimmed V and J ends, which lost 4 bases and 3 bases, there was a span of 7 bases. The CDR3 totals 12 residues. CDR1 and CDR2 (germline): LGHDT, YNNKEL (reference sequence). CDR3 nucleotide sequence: TGTGCCAGCAGCCGTTACAACTACGAGCAGTACTTC. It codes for CASSRYNYEQYF.